This TCR beta chain stems from a study of blood T cell repertoires in COVID-19 (TCRdb year 2020). About the investigation overall: Samples covering the acute and convalescent phases of COVID-19 were provided by collaborators in the United States, Italy and Spain. The prospective study material was composed of cDNA or gDNA derived from T cells, B-cell-depleted T cells, or PBMCs. Subjects who had been exposed to COVID-19, were actively infected with it, or had recovered from it provided the deeply sampled blood TCRbeta repertoires that made up the dataset. The repertoires were released in a freely available public database intended as a resource for research on the immune response to SARS-CoV-2. Samples were obtained from the ongoing ImmuneRACE study (first 160 participants) and from 1,254 subjects provided by 6 global collaborators. Nearly every sample came with metadata listing a de-identified subject ID, COVID-19 status, age in years and sex. Where available, HLA class I and class II types were taken from metadata supplied by the sample provider and were not determined by assay-based typing.

TCRbeta CDR3 regions were amplified from genomic DNA by means of the immunoSEQ Assay, a bias-controlled multiplex PCR. The study's processing was this. The number of nucleated cells in each sample was estimated from the amplification of reference gene primers within the assay. To quantify the absolute abundance of each unique TCRbeta CDR3 rearrangement, sequence reads were collapsed and filtered. Productive Simpson clonality was computed per sample as the square root of Simpson's diversity index over productive rearrangements. TCRdb obtained this table from immuneACCESS and retained in-frame rearrangements with V and J assigned. These tables miss some clones; where compared with another copy, unresolved V genes account for less than half of the shortfall, and the remainder is unexplained. The V and J calls and clone size were taken over from that table, and D and trimming were inferred from the DNA. This sample comprises about 260,000 clones, 75% to 90% of them detected only once. Less than 10% of the sample lies in the top ten.

General findings and caveats noted by the study authors: Clinical and demographic metadata were provided uncurated, with the amount varying by source and participant.

Whole blood was collected in K2EDTA tubes by collaborating institutions according to the institutions' own protocols. For TCRbeta analysis, collaborators shipped samples as frozen whole blood, isolated PBMCs, or DNA extracted from either of those sample types. From cysteine to phenylalanine, the CDR3 is 13 amino acids long. CDR3 DNA is the only sequence kept; it has 39 bases, read in frame from the first base. As encoded in the germline V gene, CDR1 is MDHEN while CDR2 is SYDVKM. Trimming removed 10 bases from V and 6 bases from J, leaving 19 bases between the germline ends. Note on this clone: Its antigen target is currently unknown. Per-base quality was not reported, and no clone a single base away is much larger than it.

The sample was peripheral blood. The clonotype comes from a human donor in a cohort sampled during active COVID-19. The chain joins TRBV28 to TRBJ2-7; D gene: possibly TRBD1, on 6 matching bases. The DNA sequence is as follows: TGTGCCACCCAGGGGATTATAATGTCCGAGCAGTACTTC. The resulting protein is CATQGIIMSEQYF.